A selection of T cell receptor beta chains follows, all from one sample in a study of blood T cells in healthy people across ages. From the 5' RACE reads, TCRdb called clonotypes with MiXCR, one entry per CDR3 protein. The data show some 1.4 million distinct CDR3 sequences, approximately 38% seen once. What was sequenced was blood. The receptors stem from a young woman in good health. Both conserved end residues are part of each CDR3. D genes are given only for firm matches. Clone sizes are given selectively: once, few, many, or a class where the clone is expanded.

.	TRBV20-1	few	TRBJ2-3	CSQKGLSSTDTQYF	TGCAGTCAGAAAGGGCTGTCTAGCACAGATACGCAGTATTTT
.	TRBV5-1	few	TRBJ2-7	CASSLKMVQFSYEQYF	TGCGCCAGCAGCTTGAAGATGGTACAGTTCTCCTACGAGCAGTACTTC
.	TRBV4-1	few	TRBJ1-1	CASSQDPGTNTEAFF	TGCGCCAGCAGCCAAGATCCGGGGACGAACACTGAAGCTTTCTTT
.	TRBV12-3/TRBV12-4	few	TRBJ2-1	CASNLGHNEQFF	TGTGCCAGCAACCTAGGGCACAATGAGCAGTTCTTC
TRBD1	TRBV20-1	.	TRBJ1-2	CSARPMDQGAVYGYTF	TGCAGTGCTAGACCGATGGATCAGGGGGCGGTCTATGGCTACACCTTC
TRBD2	TRBV5-1	.	TRBJ2-5	CASSLDPSGGQSETQYF	TGCGCCAGCAGCTTGGATCCTAGCGGGGGCCAGTCGGAGACCCAGTACTTC
TRBD1	TRBV12-3/TRBV12-4	.	TRBJ1-1	CASRTGTNTEAFF	TGTGCCAGCCGGACAGGGACGAACACTGAAGCTTTCTTT
TRBD1	TRBV28	.	TRBJ2-5	CATHRQGIKTQYF	TGTGCCACCCACCGACAGGGAATAAAGACCCAGTACTTC
TRBD1	TRBV12-3/TRBV12-4	.	TRBJ1-2	CASRVPGQENGYTF	TGTGCCAGCAGGGTCCCGGGACAGGAGAATGGCTACACCTTC
.	TRBV27	few	TRBJ1-1	CASSFDSLNTEAFF	TGTGCCAGCAGTTTTGACAGCCTGAACACTGAAGCTTTCTTT
TRBD1	TRBV20-1	.	TRBJ2-1	CSAPGTGWNEQFF	TGCAGTGCCCCCGGGACAGGGTGGAATGAGCAGTTCTTC
.	TRBV12-3/TRBV12-4	once	TRBJ2-7	CASSRSGRTYEQYF	TGTGCCAGCAGCCGGTCCGGGAGAACCTACGAGCAGTACTTC
.	TRBV5-1	.	TRBJ2-1	CASSLDGTRRSEQFF	TGCGCCAGCAGCTTGGATGGGACAAGGCGAAGTGAGCAGTTCTTC